The T cell receptor beta chain under discussion was sequenced for a study of T cell responses to AZD1222 COVID-19 vaccine. Only in-frame clones appear in the TCRdb table, and some are missing; sequencing was by immunoSEQ multiplex PCR. The table records some 180,000 clones, roughly 92% of them present only once. CDR1 SEHNR and CDR2 FQNEAQ come from the germline V gene (reference sequence). Trimming took 4 bases from V and 6 from J, leaving 9 bases between them. The length of the CDR3 is 12 residues. Material: peripheral blood, obtained on day 0 of AZD1222 vaccination. The chain uses TRBV7-9 and TRBJ2-5; TRBD1 is a possible D gene (5 bases). The sequence was collected from an adult in good health. CDR3 amino acids: CASSYQGQTQYF. CDR3 DNA: TGTGCCAGCAGCTATCAGGGCCAGACCCAGTACTTC.